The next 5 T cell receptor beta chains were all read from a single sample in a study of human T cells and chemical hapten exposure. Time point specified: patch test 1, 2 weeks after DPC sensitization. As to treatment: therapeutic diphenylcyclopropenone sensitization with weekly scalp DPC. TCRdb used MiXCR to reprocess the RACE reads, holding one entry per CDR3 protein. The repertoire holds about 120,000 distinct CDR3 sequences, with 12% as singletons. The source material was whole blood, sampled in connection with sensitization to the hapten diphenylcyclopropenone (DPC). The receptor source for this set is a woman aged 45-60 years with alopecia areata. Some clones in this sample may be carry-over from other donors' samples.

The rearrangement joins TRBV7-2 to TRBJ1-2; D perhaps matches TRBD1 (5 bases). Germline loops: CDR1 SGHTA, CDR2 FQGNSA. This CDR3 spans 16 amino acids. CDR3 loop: CVINLLGEVVGSGYTF. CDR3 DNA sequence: TGTGTCATCAACCTTCTGGGGGAAGTCGTCGGGAGTGGCTACACCTTC. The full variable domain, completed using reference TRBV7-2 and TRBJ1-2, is GAGVSQSPSNKVTEKGKDVELRCDPISGHTALYWYRQSLGQGLEFLIYFQGNSAPDKSGLPSDRFSAERTGGSVSTLTIQRTQQEDSAVYLCVINLLGEVVGSGYTFGSGTRLTVV.

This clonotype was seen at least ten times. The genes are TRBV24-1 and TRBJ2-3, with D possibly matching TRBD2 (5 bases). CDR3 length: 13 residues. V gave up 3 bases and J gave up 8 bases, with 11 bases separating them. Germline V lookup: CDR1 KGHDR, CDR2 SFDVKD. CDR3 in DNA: TGTGCCACCAGTGATAATACTAGGGTTACGCAGTATTTT. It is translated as CATSDNTRVTQYF.

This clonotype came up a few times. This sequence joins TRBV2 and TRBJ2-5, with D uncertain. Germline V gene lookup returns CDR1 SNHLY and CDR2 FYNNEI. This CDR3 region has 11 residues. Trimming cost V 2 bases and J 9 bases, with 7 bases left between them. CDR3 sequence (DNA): TGTGCCAGCAGTGAACCGGCGGCCCAGTACTTC. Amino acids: CASSEPAAQYF.

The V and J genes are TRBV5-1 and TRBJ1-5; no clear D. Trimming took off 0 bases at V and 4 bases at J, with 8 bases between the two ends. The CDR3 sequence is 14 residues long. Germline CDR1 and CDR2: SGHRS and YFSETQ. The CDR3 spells CASSLGHDNQPQHF. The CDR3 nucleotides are TGCGCCAGCAGCTTGGGACACGATAATCAGCCCCAGCATTTT.

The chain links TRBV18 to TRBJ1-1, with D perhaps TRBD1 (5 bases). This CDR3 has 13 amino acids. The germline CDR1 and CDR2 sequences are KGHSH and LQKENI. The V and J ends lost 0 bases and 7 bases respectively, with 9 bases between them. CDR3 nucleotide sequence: TGTGCCAGCTCACCACCCCACGGGGGTGAAGCTTTCTTT. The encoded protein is CASSPPHGGEAFF.